These 31 T cell receptor beta chains were sequenced from one sample in a study of beta chain features in type 1 diabetes. The investigators reverse transcribed all of the isolated RNA, so they sequenced expressed TCRB transcripts. Sequencing was performed with immunoSEQ multiplex PCR; in TCRdb, only in-frame clones are kept and a portion is missing. The sample contains 150,000 to 180,000 clones, around 10% of which appear only once. The sample consisted of central memory CD4+ T cells from blood. These receptors were taken from a man between 18 and 29 years old in good health.

This clone was picked up a small number of times. This chain joins TRBV2 and TRBJ1-5; D possibly corresponds to TRBD1 (6 bases). CDR3 length: 14 amino acids. CDR1 and CDR2 from the germline V gene are SNHLY and FYNNEI. The germline V and J ends were trimmed by 3 bases and 7 bases, with 13 bases remaining between them. CDR3 in amino acids: CASSDYTGSQPQHF. CDR3 DNA: TGTGCCAGCAGTGATTATACAGGGTCCCAGCCCCAGCATTTT.

V and J are TRBV2 and TRBJ2-3; 13 bases agree with TRBD2. Germline values: CDR1 SNHLY, CDR2 FYNNEI. The V gene end was trimmed by 5 bases and the J gene end by 0 bases; junction bases not matched to a gene: 2. This CDR3 region has 16 residues. Written as DNA, the CDR3 is TGTGCCAGCAGTACTAGCGGGGGGGCAAGCACAGATACGCAGTATTTT. This sequence encodes CASSTSGGASTDTQYF.

This clone has just a few counts. The J gene is TRBJ1-3, the V gene TRBV19, with TRBD1 matching 7 bases. V shed 7 bases and J 4 bases; nucleotides not matched to a gene: 7. Germline values: CDR1 LNHDA, CDR2 SQIVND (reference sequence). The length of the CDR3 is 14 residues. As DNA, the CDR3 is TGTGCCAGTATCAACAGGGGAGGAGGAAACACCATATATTTT. Translated, it gives CASINRGGGNTIYF.

V and J are TRBV30 and TRBJ2-3, with D possibly called TRBD1 or TRBD2 (6 bases each). V dropped 0 bases and J dropped 3 bases, with 13 bases sitting between them. The CDR3 is 15 residues long. Germline CDR1 GTSNPN, CDR2 SVGIG (reference sequence). The CDR3 sequence is CAWSVNRAGTDTQYF. CDR3 nucleotides: TGTGCCTGGAGTGTAAACAGGGCGGGGACAGATACGCAGTATTTT.

The V gene is TRBV20-1, the J gene TRBJ2-1; unclear D gene. CDR1 DFQATT and CDR2 SNEGSKA come from the germline V gene (reference sequence). The CDR3 has 10 amino acids. V lost 0 bases, J lost 6 bases, and 0 bases lay in between. The DNA of the CDR3 is TGCAGTGCTAGAGACAATGAGCAGTTCTTC. Its translation: CSARDNEQFF.

CDR3 nucleotides: TGCGCCAGCAGCTTTGACAGGGTAGAAGGCTACACCTTC. Its protein is CASSFDRVEGYTF. V usage is TRBV5-1 and J usage is TRBJ1-2, with TRBD1 identical over 7 bases. The junction had 6 bases not matched to a gene; V was cut back by 2 bases and J by 8 bases. The germline CDR1 and CDR2 sequences are SGHRS and YFSETQ. The CDR3 runs to 13 residues.

This chain joins TRBV5-6 and TRBJ2-7; D is perhaps TRBD2 (5 bases). Trimming took off 2 bases at V and 0 bases at J, with 12 bases between the two ends. Looked up from germline, CDR1 is SGHDT and CDR2 is YYEEEE. The CDR3 has 15 amino acids. The CDR3 region has the DNA TGTGCCAGCAGCTTCCCGAGCGGAGACTCCTACGAGCAGTACTTC. Amino acids: CASSFPSGDSYEQYF. Variable domain in full (rest from reference TRBV5-6 and TRBJ2-7): DAGVTQSPTHLIKTRGQQVTLRCSPKSGHDTVSWYQQALGQGPQFIFQYYEEEERQRGNFPDRFSGHQFPNYSSELNVNALLLGDSALYLCASSFPSGDSYEQYFGPGTRLTVT.

The sample holds one count of this clone. The chain combines TRBV7-2 with TRBJ2-5; 11 bases fit TRBD2. V lost 5 bases and J lost 1; bases outside the gene matches: 6. Germline CDR1 is SGHTA and CDR2 is FQGNSA. CDR3 size: 16 residues. CDR3 region: CASSTPSGGSQETQYF. The CDR3 DNA reads TGTGCCAGCAGCACCCCTAGCGGGGGGTCCCAAGAGACCCAGTACTTC. Full variable domain (remainder filled in from reference TRBV7-2 and TRBJ2-5): GAGVSQSPSNKVTEKGKDVELRCDPISGHTALYWYRQSLGQGLEFLIYFQGNSAPDKSGLPSDRFSAERTGGSVSTLTIQRTQQEDSAVYLCASSTPSGGSQETQYFGPGTRLLVL.

This clone was observed a handful of times. In the same sample, other DNA sequences code for this CDR3. J is TRBJ2-7 and V is TRBV29-1, with 7 bases fitting TRBD1. The length of the CDR3 is 12 residues. The ends lost 6 bases at V and 3 bases at J; junction bases unmatched: 5. CDR1 is SQVTM, CDR2 ANQGSEA, per germline. The CDR3 bases are TGCAGCGTCGGACAGGCAAGCTACGAGCAGTACTTC. Translating it yields CSVGQASYEQYF.

This clone was seen repeatedly, ten times or more. The chain uses TRBV14 and TRBJ2-1; possibly TRBD1 for D (6 bases). The length of the CDR3 is 15 residues. Trimming pared 2 bases from V and 6 bases from J, leaving 14 bases between. Germline CDR1 and CDR2: SGHDN and FVKESK. In nucleotides, the CDR3 is TGTGCCAGCAGCCAAAACCAGGGGATTGGCAATGAGCAGTTCTTC. Translation gives CASSQNQGIGNEQFF.

The chain couples TRBV6-6 to TRBJ2-5; D is possibly TRBD1 or TRBD2 (6 bases each). Trimming stripped 10 bases from V and 1 base from J, with 19 bases between. Germline-derived CDR1 and CDR2 are MNHNY and SVGAGI (reference sequence). This CDR3 contains 15 residues. CDR3 DNA sequence: TGTGCCACAGCACGGGAGAACAGGGTCCAAGAGACCCAGTACTTC. This gives the protein CATARENRVQETQYF.

This clone was seen a handful of times. This sequence joins TRBV6-1 and TRBJ2-3; D uncertain. The CDR3 extends over 9 amino acids. The germline V gene has CDR1 MNHNS and CDR2 SASEGT. V dropped 9 bases and J dropped 4 bases, with 2 bases sitting between them. CDR3 sequence reads: CASPDTQYF. The CDR3 region has the DNA TGTGCCAGTCCAGATACGCAGTATTTT.

This clone appeared a few times. The V and J genes are TRBV11-3 and TRBJ2-7, with 12 bases that match TRBD2. Germline-derived CDR1 and CDR2 are SGHNT and YENEEA. V shed 4 bases, J shed 4 bases, and the junction held 8 bases outside the gene matches. This CDR3 has 16 amino acids. CDR3 in DNA: TGTGCCAGCAGCTCCACGACTAGCGGGGGAACATACGAGCAGTACTTC. Protein: CASSSTTSGGTYEQYF.

CDR3 amino acids: CSVTKGTYEQYF. DNA for the CDR3: TGCAGCGTTACGAAGGGGACCTACGAGCAGTACTTC. The chain joins TRBV29-1 to TRBJ2-7, with D maybe TRBD1 (5 bases). Per germline, CDR1 SQVTM and CDR2 ANQGSEA. Deletions cut 5 bases from V and 2 bases from J, with 10 bases between. The CDR3 consists of 12 residues.

The genes are TRBV10-3 and TRBJ2-7; D possibly uses TRBD1 or TRBD2 (6 bases each). Trimming stripped 9 bases from V and 4 bases from J, with 22 bases between. CDR3 size: 15 residues. Germline V lookup: CDR1 ENHRY, CDR2 SYGVKD. CDR3 in amino acids: CAIASVGGSRYEQYF. Written as DNA, the CDR3 is TGTGCCATTGCCTCTGTGGGGGGCAGTAGGTACGAGCAGTACTTC.

This clone was seen only a few times. The chain employs TRBV10-3 and TRBJ1-2; tentatively, D is TRBD1 (5 bases). Trimming shortened V by 4 bases and J by 0 bases, and 12 bases separated the two germline ends. The CDR3 totals 15 residues. Germline V gives CDR1 ENHRY, CDR2 SYGVKD. In nucleotides, the CDR3 is TGTGCCATCAGTGGTCTCAAGGGGACTAACTATGGCTACACCTTC. It encodes CAISGLKGTNYGYTF.

The chain joins TRBV7-2 to TRBJ2-5; weak D call: TRBD2 (5 bases). The CDR3 is made up of 13 amino acids. The germline gives CDR1 SGHTA, CDR2 FQGNSA. Trimming shortened V by 3 bases and J by 5 bases, and 10 bases separated the two germline ends. CDR3 DNA: TGTGCCAGCAGCTTGCGCGGGCTTGAGACCCAGTACTTC. As protein: CASSLRGLETQYF. Based on the CDR3 plus reference TRBV7-2 and TRBJ2-5, the full variable domain is GAGVSQSPSNKVTEKGKDVELRCDPISGHTALYWYRQSLGQGLEFLIYFQGNSAPDKSGLPSDRFSAERTGGSVSTLTIQRTQQEDSAVYLCASSLRGLETQYFGPGTRLLVL.

The chain combines TRBV5-1 with TRBJ1-1; possibly TRBD1 for D (5 bases). Germline CDR1 is SGHRS and CDR2 is YFSETQ. CDR3 size: 14 residues. Trimming took off 0 bases at V and 4 bases at J, with 10 bases between the two ends. In DNA, the CDR3 is TGCGCCAGCAGCTTGGCCAGGGCGGGCACTGAAGCTTTCTTT. It yields the protein CASSLARAGTEAFF.

The chain carries TRBV7-2 and TRBJ2-7, with 12 bases aligning to TRBD1. Germline CDR1 reads SGHTA; CDR2 reads FQGNSA. The CDR3 is 16 residues long. With V trimmed by 0 bases and J by 3 bases, 3 bases remained unmatched. Here the CDR3 reads CASSLAGTGGYYEQYF. CDR3 coding DNA: TGTGCCAGCAGCTTAGCGGGGACAGGGGGCTACTACGAGCAGTACTTC.

This clone was picked up a small number of times. The chain employs TRBV2 and TRBJ1-1, with 7 bases aligning to TRBD1. The CDR3 length is 14 residues. Germline V gene lookup returns CDR1 SNHLY and CDR2 FYNNEI. The V segment lost 6 bases and the J segment 1 base; nucleotides outside the gene matches: 5. The CDR3 sequence: CASSRDSQNTEAFF. The CDR3 DNA is TGTGCCAGCAGCCGGGACAGCCAGAACACTGAAGCTTTCTTT.

This clone was seen more than once but under ten times. V is TRBV7-3 and J is TRBJ1-2; D is perhaps TRBD1 (6 bases). V was clipped by 2 bases and J by 0 bases, with 16 bases between them. This CDR3 has 17 amino acids. From germline, CDR1 is SGHTA and CDR2 FQGTGA. As DNA, the CDR3 is TGTGCCAGCAGCTTAGGACCCGAACAGGGCGCTAACTATGGCTACACCTTC. This codes for CASSLGPEQGANYGYTF.

This chain uses TRBV21-1 with TRBJ1-4. TRBV21-1 is deemed a pseudogene. This CDR3 contains 8 residues. The CDR3 sequence: CASGKLFF. In nucleotides, the CDR3 is TGTGCCAGCGGGAAACTGTTTTTT.

There are a few counts of this clone. This sequence joins TRBV4-3 and TRBJ1-3; no reliable D call. The CDR3 has 14 residues. The germline V gene has CDR1 LGHNA and CDR2 YSLEER. Between the trimmed V and J ends, which lost 0 bases and 0 bases, there was a span of 3 bases. The CDR3 DNA is TGCGCCAGCAGCCAAGAGCGCTCTGGAAACACCATATATTTT. The encoded protein is CASSQERSGNTIYF.

The chain links TRBV10-3 to TRBJ1-6, with 9 bases aligning to TRBD1. Germline V gene sequence: CDR1 ENHRY, CDR2 SYGVKD. V lost 2 bases and J lost 6; bases outside the gene matches: 2. The CDR3 loop spans 15 amino acids. DNA for the CDR3: TGTGCCATCAGTGAGCCGGGACAGGGTAATTCACCCCTCCACTTT. Translation: CAISEPGQGNSPLHF.

The count of this clone is one. The chain combines TRBV9 with TRBJ1-1; perhaps TRBD1 as D (6 bases). CDR3 length: 14 residues. CDR1 is SGDLS and CDR2 is YYNGEE in the germline V gene. V was cut by 3 bases and J by 1 base, with 10 bases left in between. The CDR3 sequence: CASSAGTRNTEAFF. CDR3 bases: TGTGCCAGCAGCGCCGGGACACGGAACACTGAAGCTTTCTTT.

This chain links TRBV6-6 with TRBJ2-3; D gene ambiguous. CDR3 size: 12 residues. Trimming removed 0 bases at V and 5 bases at J, with 3 bases between. CDR1 is MNHNY and CDR2 is SVGAGI in the germline V gene (reference sequence). CDR3 coding DNA: TGTGCCAGCAGTTACTCGAGAGATACGCAGTATTTT. Protein product: CASSYSRDTQYF.

The chain has TRBV5-5 and TRBJ2-3, with D uncertain. The CDR3 covers 15 residues. From germline, CDR1 is SGHKS and CDR2 YYEKEE (reference sequence). V was shortened by 2 bases and J by 0 bases, with 10 bases between the two germline ends. The CDR3 DNA reads TGTGCCAGCAGCTTATCTGGATCCAGCACAGATACGCAGTATTTT. Its translation: CASSLSGSSTDTQYF.

The J gene is TRBJ2-7, the V gene TRBV10-3, with 8 bases identical to TRBD2. The CDR3 runs 13 residues. Germline CDR1 and CDR2: ENHRY and SYGVKD. The V and J ends lost 6 bases and 2 bases, in that order; junction bases with no gene match: 3. The CDR3: CAIRASGPYEQYF. The CDR3, as DNA: TGTGCCATCAGGGCTAGCGGGCCCTACGAGCAGTACTTC.

The table lists this clone with a few counts. The chain recombines TRBV20-1 with TRBJ2-5; D gene unclear. The CDR3 loop spans 10 amino acids. The V gene's germline CDR1 is DFQATT and CDR2 SNEGSKA (reference sequence). Trimming shortened V by 2 bases and J by 3 bases, and 1 base separated the two germline ends. CDR3 amino acids: CSARKETQYF. DNA of the CDR3: TGCAGTGCTAGAAAAGAGACCCAGTACTTC.

The sample holds a few counts of this clone. The V gene is TRBV30, the J gene TRBJ1-1, with 7 bases identical to TRBD1. Germline CDR1 and CDR2: GTSNPN and SVGIG (reference sequence). Germline trimming cut 0 bases from V and 9 bases from J; bases unmatched to any gene: 10. The CDR3 has 14 residues. In DNA, the CDR3 is TGTGCCTGGAGTGTAAAGGCGGCAGGGGGTAAAGCTTTCTTT. Its translation is CAWSVKAAGGKAFF.

This clone was seen more than once but under ten times. This sequence joins TRBV7-9 and TRBJ1-2; D may be TRBD1 (6 bases). Germline loops: CDR1 SEHNR, CDR2 FQNEAQ (reference sequence). The CDR3 runs 12 residues. The ends were cut back, 11 bases at V and 4 bases at J, with 14 bases in the middle. Written as DNA, the CDR3 is TGTGCCGGTTCGCAGGGGACCTATGGCTACACCTTC. Translation: CAGSQGTYGYTF.